This TCR beta chain was retrieved from a study of cytomegalovirus exposure and HLA in healthy donors. Whole-study results and caveats: Both high specificity and high sensitivity reportedly marked the classifier's diagnosis of cytomegalovirus status. TCR beta sequences numbering fewer than 20,000 were associated with HLA alleles at 0.05 false discovery rate in a later analysis.

With 60 Vbeta and 13 Jbeta primers, the PCR was carried out. Sequencing was performed with immunoSEQ multiplex PCR; in TCRdb, only in-frame clones are kept and a portion is missing. The table records about 170,000 clones, roughly 71% of them present only once. A word on this clone: Its specificity is not known.

This receptor was identified in a woman aged 45-65 years in good health and CMV-seropositive. Specimen: PBMCs.

DNA for the CDR3: TGTGCCAGCAGCCAACAGGGACTAGCGGGGGACTACGAGCAGTACTTC. Translating gives CASSQQGLAGDYEQYF. This sequence joins TRBV4-2 and TRBJ2-7; TRBD2 matches at 14 bases. The germline V gene has CDR1 LGHNA and CDR2 YNFKEQ. J lost 3 bases, V lost 2 bases, and 3 bases had no gene match. The CDR3 has 16 amino acids.